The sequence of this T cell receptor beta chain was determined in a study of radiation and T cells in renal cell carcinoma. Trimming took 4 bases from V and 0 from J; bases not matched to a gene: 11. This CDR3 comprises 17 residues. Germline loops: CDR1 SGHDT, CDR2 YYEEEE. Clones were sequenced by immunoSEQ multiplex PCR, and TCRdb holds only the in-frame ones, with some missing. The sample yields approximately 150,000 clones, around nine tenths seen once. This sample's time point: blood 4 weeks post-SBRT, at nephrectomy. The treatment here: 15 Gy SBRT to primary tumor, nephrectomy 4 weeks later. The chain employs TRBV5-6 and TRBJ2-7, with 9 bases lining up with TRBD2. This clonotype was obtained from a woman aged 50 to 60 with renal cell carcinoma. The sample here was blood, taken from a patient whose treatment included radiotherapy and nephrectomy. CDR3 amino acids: CASSPLASGVVSYEQYF. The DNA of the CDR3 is TGTGCCAGCAGCCCCCTGGCTAGCGGGGTCGTCTCCTACGAGCAGTACTTC.